The rows below give T cell receptor beta chains drawn from one sample of a study of cytotoxic CD8 clonotypes in ibrutinib-treated CLL. TCRdb's copy holds only in-frame clones and misses some; the assay was immunoSEQ multiplex PCR. This table holds about 140,000 clones, 65% to 85% found once. This specimen consisted of PBMCs, obtained after 36 months of ibrutinib treatment. The source of these receptors is a human donor with chronic lymphocytic leukemia. The CDR3 runs from the conserved cysteine through the conserved F or W. A D gene is named only where the DNA matches it firmly. Rows give clone size only sometimes, using once, few, many, or a class for an expanded clone.

clone size	J gene	V gene	D gene	CDR3 protein	CDR3 DNA
.	TRBJ2-5	TRBV5-8	.	CASSFRLETQYF	TGTGCCAGCAGCTTCCGGTTGGAGACCCAGTACTTC
few	TRBJ1-5	TRBV30	TRBD1	CAWSQGDRQPQHF	TGTGCCTGGAGTCAGGGGGATCGACAGCCCCAGCATTTT
.	TRBJ2-7	TRBV5-1	TRBD2	CASSLAGRVGQYF	TGCGCCAGCAGCTTGGCCGGGAGGGTCGGGCAGTACTTC
.	TRBJ1-1	TRBV5-6	.	CASSLGQSRTEAFF	TGTGCCAGCAGCTTGGGACAGTCGCGCACTGAAGCTTTCTTT
.	TRBJ1-1	TRBV10-3	.	CAISENQAAAFF	TGTGCCATCAGTGAAAATCAAGCGGCAGCTTTCTTT
.	TRBJ2-3	TRBV7-7	TRBD2	CASSLEEREVLDTQYF	TGTGCCAGCAGCTTAGAGGAGCGGGAGGTTTTAGATACGCAGTATTTT
.	TRBJ2-7	TRBV19	TRBD1	CASSPWTGSYEQYF	TGTGCCAGTAGTCCCTGGACAGGATCCTACGAGCAGTACTTC
.	TRBJ2-1	TRBV12-5	TRBD1	CASGLVLLGQGAQFF	TGTGCTAGTGGTTTGGTACTTCTGGGACAGGGTGCGCAGTTCTTC
.	TRBJ1-3	TRBV7-9	.	CASSLDSSGNTIYF	TGTGCCAGCAGCCTAGATAGCTCTGGAAACACCATATATTTT
few	TRBJ1-3	TRBV9	TRBD1	CASSTGGGGNTIYF	TGTGCCAGCAGCACAGGGGGCGGTGGAAACACCATATATTTT
few	TRBJ1-3	TRBV28	.	CASSSPAGQRGNTIYF	TGTGCCAGCAGCTCTCCGGCAGGGCAAAGAGGAAACACCATATATTTT
.	TRBJ2-5	TRBV29-1	.	CSAERETQYF	TGCAGCGCCGAACGGGAGACCCAGTACTTC
.	TRBJ1-2	TRBV6-1	TRBD1	CASSELTGPNYGYTF	TGTGCCAGCAGTGAATTGACAGGGCCCAACTATGGCTACACCTTC
.	TRBJ2-1	TRBV4-2	.	CASSQDSSVNEQFF	TGTGCCAGCAGCCAAGATAGCTCTGTCAATGAGCAGTTCTTC
.	TRBJ1-1	TRBV5-1	.	CASSLGSEAFF	TGCGCCAGCAGCTTAGGTAGTGAAGCTTTCTTT
.	TRBJ2-5	TRBV30	.	CAWGTGLQETQYF	TGTGCCTGGGGAACAGGCCTTCAAGAGACCCAGTACTTC
few	TRBJ1-3	TRBV19	.	CASSEGLSSGNTIYF	TGTGCCAGCTCCGAGGGTTTAAGCTCTGGAAACACCATATATTTT
.	TRBJ2-6	TRBV6-4	.	CASSEDVSGANVLTF	TGTGCCAGCAGTGAGGACGTCTCTGGGGCCAACGTCCTGACTTTC
.	TRBJ2-7	TRBV14	TRBD2	CASSQAGGRRSYEQYF	TGTGCCAGCAGCCAAGCGGGCGGGAGGAGGTCCTACGAGCAGTACTTC
.	TRBJ2-3	TRBV6-1	.	CASSATWRRSTDTQYF	TGTGCCAGCAGTGCTACCTGGAGACGTAGCACAGATACGCAGTATTTT
.	TRBJ1-4	TRBV7-6	.	CASSLNPQTLFHEKLFF	TGTGCCAGCAGCTTAAATCCTCAGACACTGTTCCATGAAAAACTGTTTTTT
.	TRBJ2-1	TRBV5-1	TRBD2	CASRTSGSYNEQFF	TGCGCCAGCAGAACTAGCGGCTCCTACAATGAGCAGTTCTTC
.	TRBJ2-3	TRBV6-5	.	CASTPGGPTDTQYF	TGTGCCAGCACCCCCGGAGGGCCGACAGATACGCAGTATTTT
.	TRBJ2-7	TRBV27	TRBD2	CASSLLASGGYEQYF	TGTGCCAGCAGTTTATTGGCTAGCGGGGGATACGAGCAGTACTTC
.	TRBJ2-7	TRBV29-1	.	CSVDNVGNQGYEQYF	TGCAGCGTTGATAATGTGGGGAATCAAGGGTACGAGCAGTACTTC
.	TRBJ1-5	TRBV18	.	CASSPDPLQSQHF	TGTGCCAGCTCACCTGATCCCCTCCAATCCCAGCATTTT
.	TRBJ1-1	TRBV7-3	TRBD1	CASSFTGDTEAFF	TGTGCCAGCAGCTTTACAGGGGACACTGAAGCTTTCTTT
.	TRBJ1-1	TRBV6-5	TRBD1	CASRGYRGFPQAFF	TGTGCCAGCAGAGGTTACAGGGGATTTCCTCAAGCTTTCTTT
.	TRBJ2-2	TRBV4-2	.	CASSEVFGNGELFF	TGTGCCAGCAGCGAAGTTTTTGGCAACGGGGAGCTGTTTTTT